These 23 T cell receptor beta chains came from one sample sequenced in a study of cytomegalovirus exposure and HLA in healthy donors. Primers for the PCR totalled 60 Vbeta and 13 Jbeta. Clones were sequenced by immunoSEQ multiplex PCR, and TCRdb holds only the in-frame ones, with some missing. The sample includes about 150,000 clones, roughly 84% of them seen just once. Sequences were obtained from PBMCs. These receptors were taken from a man between 50 and 59 years old in good health and CMV-seropositive.

CDR3 residues: CASSEGREEYNEQFF. CDR3 in DNA: TGTGCCAGCAGTGAAGGCAGGGAAGAATACAATGAGCAGTTCTTC. V and J are TRBV2 and TRBJ2-1, with a possible D match to TRBD1 (5 bases). The germline CDR1 and CDR2 sequences are SNHLY and FYNNEI. The CDR3 has 15 residues. The V end was cut by 1 base, the J end by 4 bases, with 11 bases between.

V gene TRBV28 combines with J gene TRBJ1-5, with 10 bases lining up with TRBD1. There are 16 residues in the CDR3. The V gene's germline CDR1 is MDHEN and CDR2 SYDVKM. Trimming took 8 bases from V and 0 from J; bases not matched to a gene: 7. The CDR3 DNA reads TGTGCCAGCCGGACAGGGGGATCTTATAGCAATCAGCCCCAGCATTTT. Its translation is CASRTGGSYSNQPQHF.

This chain joins TRBV6-5 and TRBJ2-7, with TRBD2 identical over 9 bases. The CDR3 extends over 14 amino acids. V dropped 6 bases and J dropped 7; count of bases not matched to a gene: 10. Germline V gene data show CDR1 as MNHEY and CDR2 as SVGAGI. CDR3 nucleotide sequence: TGTGCCAGCAGGGGTCGGCGGGGGGGCCCGGAGCAGTACTTC. Protein: CASRGRRGGPEQYF.

This rearrangement joins TRBV4-1 to TRBJ2-2; D may be TRBD2 (5 bases). The length of the CDR3 is 14 residues. Trimming removed 1 base at V and 4 bases at J, with 7 bases between. Looked up from germline, CDR1 is MGHRA and CDR2 is YSYEKL. CDR3 in amino acids: CASSQGTFTGELFF. In nucleotides, the CDR3 is TGCGCCAGCAGCCAAGGGACTTTCACCGGGGAGCTGTTTTTT.

This chain joins TRBV15 and TRBJ2-1, with 10 bases fitting TRBD2. CDR1 is LNHNV, CDR2 YYDKDF, per germline (reference sequence). CDR3 size: 13 residues. The V gene end was trimmed by 6 bases and the J gene end by 4 bases; junction bases not matched to a gene: 0. The CDR3: CATRTSGYNEQFF. In DNA form, the CDR3 reads TGTGCCACCAGGACTAGCGGGTACAATGAGCAGTTCTTC.

This chain joins TRBV11-2 and TRBJ1-5; no firm D call. Germline loops: CDR1 SGHAT, CDR2 FQNNGV. V was cut by 2 bases and J by 1 base, with 3 bases left in between. The CDR3 runs 13 residues. The CDR3 nucleotides read TGTGCCAGCAGCTTACAGAGCAATCAGCCCCAGCATTTT. Translated: CASSLQSNQPQHF. The full variable domain, rest sourced from reference TRBV11-2 and TRBJ1-5, is EAGVAQSPRYKIIEKRQSVAFWCNPISGHATLYWYQQILGQGPKLLIQFQNNGVVDDSQLPKDRFSAERLKGVDSTLKIQPAKLEDSAVYLCASSLQSNQPQHFGDGTRLSIL.

The chain uses TRBV5-8 and TRBJ1-2; D remains unclear. There are 11 residues in the CDR3. Trimming shortened V by 6 bases and J by 7 bases, and 10 bases separated the two germline ends. Germline loops: CDR1 SGHTS, CDR2 YDEGEE. For the CDR3, the DNA is TGTGCCAGCATCCCCCCGAGTGGCTACACCTTC. Translating it yields CASIPPSGYTF.

The chain uses TRBV19 and TRBJ1-5; 9 bases fit TRBD1. The CDR3 totals 16 residues. The germline CDR1 and CDR2 sequences are LNHDA and SQIVND (reference sequence). The trim removed 4 bases at V and 6 bases at J, leaving 10 bases unmatched. CDR3 sequence (DNA): TGTGCCAGTAGTACCCACAGGGGGCAAATCAGTCAGCCCCAGCATTTT. Its protein product is CASSTHRGQISQPQHF.

Of note for this clone: Other DNA sequences within the sample encode an identical CDR3. J is TRBJ1-3 and V is TRBV5-4, with 7 nucleotides matching TRBD1. This CDR3 has 14 residues. V lost 3 bases and J lost 0; bases outside the gene matches: 0. Germline V gives CDR1 SGHNT, CDR2 YYREEE (reference sequence). CDR3 loop: CASSSGGSGNTIYF. CDR3 DNA sequence: TGTGCCAGCAGCTCAGGGGGCTCTGGAAACACCATATATTTT.

The chain carries TRBV19 and TRBJ2-1, with D perhaps TRBD2 (5 bases). From germline, CDR1 is LNHDA and CDR2 SQIVND (reference sequence). The ends were cut back, 6 bases at V and 4 bases at J, with 16 bases in the middle. The CDR3 is 15 amino acids. The CDR3 spells CASRKDSIFYNEQFF. For the CDR3, the DNA is TGTGCCAGTAGAAAGGACTCCATCTTTTACAATGAGCAGTTCTTC.

J is TRBJ2-3 and V is TRBV19, with TRBD1 as a possible D gene (5 bases). This CDR3 has 15 residues. CDR1 LNHDA and CDR2 SQIVND come from the germline V gene (reference sequence). V dropped 6 bases and J dropped 0 bases, with 13 bases sitting between them. The CDR3 loop reads CASSNTGASTDTQYF. The CDR3 bases are TGTGCCAGTAGCAATACTGGGGCTAGCACAGATACGCAGTATTTT.

The J gene is TRBJ2-2, the V gene TRBV11-3; D unclear. V lost 6 bases and J 7 bases, leaving 12 bases between the germline ends. Germline assignment: CDR1 SGHNT and CDR2 YENEEA. The CDR3 contains 13 residues. This chain's CDR3 is CASRSLLYGELFF. Here the CDR3 DNA reads TGTGCCAGCAGATCTCTACTCTACGGGGAGCTGTTTTTT.

This clone was seen a single time. The chain has TRBV11-2 and TRBJ2-3; TRBD1 matches 11 bases. Germline V lookup: CDR1 SGHAT, CDR2 FQNNGV. With V trimmed by 6 bases and J by 4 bases, 9 bases remained unmatched. This CDR3 region has 16 residues. Here the CDR3 reads CASSRRTGGVADTQYF. As DNA, the CDR3 is TGTGCCAGCAGTCGCAGGACAGGGGGCGTCGCAGATACGCAGTATTTT.

The rearrangement joins TRBV11-3 to TRBJ2-7; the match to TRBD1 covers 8 bases. Looked up from germline, CDR1 is SGHNT and CDR2 is YENEEA. This CDR3 has 18 amino acids. V shed 3 bases and J 2 bases; nucleotides not matched to a gene: 15. The DNA of the CDR3 is TGTGCCAGCAGCTTCTGTATCGACAGGGGAGGAAGGACCTACGAGCAGTACTTC. Translated, it gives CASSFCIDRGGRTYEQYF.

CDR3 DNA: TGTGCCAGCAGTGAAGCTTTCCAGACACAACAAGAGACCCAGTACTTC. Translated: CASSEAFQTQQETQYF. The rearrangement uses TRBV6-1 and TRBJ2-5; D gene unclear. With 0 bases removed from V and 2 bases from J, the gap between germline ends came to 13 bases. The germline gives CDR1 MNHNS, CDR2 SASEGT. The CDR3 sequence is 16 residues long.

In the case of this clone: Sequence at one end of the junction differs from germline and may be a read error. V gene TRBV7-9 combines with J gene TRBJ1-2; perhaps TRBD1 as D (6 bases). Germline V CDR1 and CDR2: SEHNR, FQNEAQ (reference sequence). The CDR3 loop spans 15 amino acids. The CDR3 DNA reads TGTGCCAGCAGCTTAGGGGCAGGGGCTAACTATGGCTACATCTTC. Encoded protein: CASSLGAGANYGYIF.

The J gene is TRBJ2-7, the V gene TRBV4-1; 8 bases are shared with TRBD1. CDR1 and CDR2 from the germline V gene are MGHRA and YSYEKL. This CDR3 comprises 15 residues. The V and J ends lost 4 bases and 3 bases, in that order; junction bases with no gene match: 8. This CDR3 reads CASSPGQGAIYEQYF. CDR3 in DNA: TGCGCCAGCAGCCCCGGACAGGGAGCTATCTACGAGCAGTACTTC.

This chain uses TRBV6-5 with TRBJ1-5; the D gene is possibly TRBD1 (5 bases). The CDR3 spans 15 residues. Trimming left V 4 bases short and J 4 bases short, with 14 bases between. Germline-derived CDR1 and CDR2 are MNHEY and SVGAGI. The CDR3 DNA follows: TGTGCCAGCAGTTCGGTTGGGCCAGGGAATCAGCCCCAGCATTTT. Translated: CASSSVGPGNQPQHF.

This chain connects TRBV5-6 to TRBJ1-1; 9 nucleotides agree with TRBD1. The ends lost 4 bases at V and 6 bases at J; junction bases unmatched: 7. The CDR3 loop spans 14 amino acids. Per germline, CDR1 SGHDT and CDR2 YYEEEE. The CDR3 reads CASSPRDREAEAFF. Written as DNA, the CDR3 is TGTGCCAGCAGCCCACGGGACAGGGAGGCTGAAGCTTTCTTT.

This clone came up once. The chain links TRBV11-3 to TRBJ2-1; D is unresolved. The germline CDR1 and CDR2 sequences are SGHNT and YENEEA. Between the trimmed V and J ends, which lost 2 bases and 9 bases, there was a span of 11 bases. This CDR3 spans 13 amino acids. The CDR3 region is CASSLIRRGEQFF. In DNA, the CDR3 is TGTGCCAGCAGCTTAATTAGAAGAGGTGAGCAGTTCTTC. Full variable domain (outside the CDR3, taken from reference TRBV11-3 and TRBJ2-1): EAGVVQSPRYKIIEKKQPVAFWCNPISGHNTLYWYLQNLGQGPELLIRYENEEAVDDSQLPKDRFSAERLKGVDSTLKIQPAELGDSAVYLCASSLIRRGEQFFGPGTRLTVL.

This clone was seen just once. The CDR3, as DNA: TGTGCCAGCAGCGACAGGACAGGGACCGGGGAGCTGTTTTTT. Translating gives CASSDRTGTGELFF. The chain has TRBV7-6 and TRBJ2-2, with 8 nucleotides matching TRBD1. CDR3 size: 14 residues. V was pared by 5 bases and J by 5 bases, with 4 bases of the junction left unmatched. Germline lookup yields CDR1 SGHVS and CDR2 FNYEAQ.

The chain carries TRBV7-9 and TRBJ2-7, with D possibly TRBD2 on 6 matching bases. Germline V gene lookup returns CDR1 SEHNR and CDR2 FQNEAQ (reference sequence). This CDR3 is 15 amino acids long. V lost 2 bases to trimming and J lost 0 bases, with 11 bases between them. DNA for the CDR3: TGTGCCAGCAGCTTACCCCGGGACTCCTCCTACGAGCAGTACTTC. This gives the protein CASSLPRDSSYEQYF.

The CDR3 loop reads CASSGWDRDYEQYV. The CDR3 DNA sequence: TGTGCCAGCAGTGGGTGGGACAGGGACTACGAGCAGTACGTC. The rearrangement uses TRBV6-1 and TRBJ2-7; 9 bases align to TRBD1. Unmatched junction bases numbered 4, after V lost 4 bases and J lost 3 bases. The CDR3 has 14 amino acids. CDR1 and CDR2 from the germline V gene are MNHNS and SASEGT.